Given below is one T cell receptor beta chain in context. Its antigen remains unknown. The germline gives CDR1 SGHRS, CDR2 YFSETQ. The CDR3 is made up of 15 amino acids. Trimming left V 4 bases short and J 0 bases short, with 10 bases between. PCR employed 60 Vbeta and 13 Jbeta primers. Sequenced by immunoSEQ multiplex PCR; TCRdb stores in-frame clones only, minus some. The sample holds some 87,000 clones, over 75% seen once. The record originates from a study of cytomegalovirus exposure and HLA in healthy donors. Points from the study as a whole: Highly shared variants forming one cluster were likely a sequencing artifact. TCR beta sequences reportedly predicted most subjects' HLA-A and HLA-B alleles accurately. Among donors in an Asian-associated ancestry cluster, a later analysis reportedly found fewer N-insertions than the roughly 680-donor mean.

Sequenced sample: PBMCs. The rearrangement links TRBV5-1 to TRBJ2-2, with D possibly matching TRBD1 (6 bases). The receptor comes from a man aged 45 to 65 in good health and CMV-seropositive. The CDR3 here is CASSLQGTNTGELFF. Here the CDR3 DNA reads TGCGCCAGCAGCCTACAGGGAACGAACACCGGGGAGCTGTTTTTT.